This T cell receptor (beta chain) was identified in a study of regulatory T cells in long-lasting Graves disease. The CDR3 extends over 14 amino acids. Germline-derived CDR1 and CDR2 are SGHVS and FQNEAQ. V lost 6 bases and J 8 bases, leaving 19 bases between the germline ends. Through Arm-PCR of CDR3 regions and iRepertoire HTBI primers, TCR beta libraries were built. TCRdb called the multiplex PCR reads again in MiXCR, with one record for every CDR3 protein. The sample has about 530,000 distinct CDR3 sequences; around 16% are singletons. The time point is: newly diagnosed GD, antithyroid drugs for less than 3 months. PBMC RNA served as the TCR library source. The table lists this clonotype with many counts. This sample also appeared in a second study, on T cells in Graves' hyperthyroidism and ophthalmopathy. That source reports: Diagnosis relied on clinical symptoms, serum thyroxine and TRAb, thyroid ultrasound and orbital computed tomography.

This specimen consisted of peripheral blood mononuclear cells (PBMCs), obtained at new diagnosis, from a patient treated with antithyroid drugs. The chain employs TRBV7-8 and TRBJ1-1; D not certain. This clonotype originated in a woman aged 35-65 years with Graves disease. As DNA, the CDR3 is TGTGCCAGCAGTCCCAGGAGAAATCCCGGAGAAGCTTTCTTT. Protein sequence: CASSPRRNPGEAFF.